This entry lists 26 T cell receptor beta chains sequenced from one sample in a study of control samples from healthy donors and cancer patients. Repertoires were generated with immunoSEQ multiplex PCR, while TCRdb's copy carries only in-frame clones and drops some. The sample gives roughly 170,000 clones, just over 85% of which show up once; 4% to 6% is in the top ten. Specimen: blood. These receptors came from a woman aged 25-40 years in good health.

The chain employs TRBV6-2 or TRBV6-3 and TRBJ2-7; TRBD2 might be the D (6 bases). Per the germline V gene, CDR1 is MNHEY and CDR2 is SVGEGT. Between the trimmed V and J ends, which lost 5 bases and 7 bases, there was a span of 15 bases. The CDR3 sequence is 13 residues long. The CDR3 loop is CASSHGPGGEQYV. CDR3 sequence (DNA): TGTGCCAGCAGTCACGGTCCTGGGGGGGAGCAGTACGTC.

This chain joins TRBV5-1 and TRBJ1-1, with 7 nucleotides matching TRBD1. With V trimmed by 3 bases and J by 1 base, 9 bases remained unmatched. This CDR3 has 16 residues. CDR1 and CDR2 (germline): SGHRS, YFSETQ. CDR3 residues: CASSSTTGYENTEAFF. The CDR3, as DNA: TGCGCCAGCAGCTCAACGACAGGGTACGAGAACACTGAAGCTTTCTTT.

This chain links TRBV24-1 with TRBJ2-5; D ambiguous. The CDR3 runs to 13 residues. V was shortened by 1 base and J by 5 bases, with 7 bases between the two germline ends. From germline, CDR1 is KGHDR and CDR2 SFDVKD. The CDR3 DNA is TGTGCCACCAGTGATTTCCCTTTTGAGACCCAGTACTTC. The encoded protein is CATSDFPFETQYF.

The chain couples TRBV6-5 to TRBJ2-7, with D tentatively TRBD1 or TRBD2 (5 bases each). Germline CDR1 reads MNHEY; CDR2 reads SVGAGI. The CDR3 spans 15 residues. V was trimmed by 6 bases and J by 12 bases, leaving 27 bases between them. CDR3 nucleotide sequence: TGTGCCAGCAGCCCGTTTGCGAGGAAACCTACGAGGGGGTACTTC. As protein: CASSPFARKPTRGYF.

This chain uses TRBV23-1 with TRBJ1-2; D not certain. TRBV23-1 has ORF status, its function being uncertain. The V gene lost 4 bases and the J gene lost 2 bases, with 5 bases spanning the gap. The length of the CDR3 is 12 residues. Written as DNA, the CDR3 is TGCGCCAGCAGTCGGAGGAACTATGGCTACACCTTC. As protein: CASSRRNYGYTF.

This chain uses TRBV6-1 with TRBJ1-3; D is ambiguous. Germline CDR1 reads MNHNS; CDR2 reads SASEGT. Deletions cut 3 bases from V and 0 bases from J, with 9 bases between. The CDR3 is 15 residues long. CDR3 loop: CASSDSGFSGNTIYF. CDR3 coding DNA: TGTGCCAGCAGTGACAGCGGCTTCTCTGGAAACACCATATATTTT.

V and J are TRBV6-5 and TRBJ1-5, with D perhaps matching TRBD1 (5 bases). Germline CDR1 reads MNHEY; CDR2 reads SVGAGI. CDR3 size: 13 residues. Trimming took 2 bases from V and 4 from J, leaving 6 bases between them. The CDR3 loop is CASSYGGNQPQHF. In nucleotides, the CDR3 is TGTGCCAGCAGTTACGGGGGTAATCAGCCCCAGCATTTT.

The chain uses TRBV5-5 and TRBJ1-2; 7 nucleotides match TRBD1. Germline CDR1 reads SGHKS; CDR2 reads YYEKEE (reference sequence). This CDR3 is built from 16 residues. V was pared by 3 bases and J by 0 bases, with 8 bases of the junction left unmatched. The CDR3 reads CASSSGTVHSNYGYTF. In nucleotides, the CDR3 is TGTGCCAGCAGCTCGGGGACAGTACATTCTAACTATGGCTACACCTTC. The entire variable domain, with the rest obtained from reference TRBV5-5 and TRBJ1-2, is as follows: DAGVTQSPTHLIKTRGQQVTLRCSPISGHKSVSWYQQVLGQGPQFIFQYYEKEERGRGNFPDRFSARQFPNYSSELNVNALLLGDSALYLCASSSGTVHSNYGYTFGSGTRLTVV.

This clone has only a few counts. The chain has TRBV7-2 and TRBJ2-2, with 8 nucleotides matching TRBD1. V was pared by 5 bases and J by 1 base, with 12 bases of the junction left unmatched. Per germline, CDR1 SGHTA and CDR2 FQGNSA. This CDR3 has 18 residues. CDR3 loop: CASSLGQGPTVNTGELFF. CDR3 bases: TGTGCCAGCAGCCTTGGACAGGGACCCACAGTGAACACCGGGGAGCTGTTTTTT.

The CDR3 spells CASRNQGYEQYV. DNA for the CDR3: TGTGCCAGCAGAAATCAGGGTTACGAGCAGTACGTC. The rearrangement uses TRBV6-5 and TRBJ2-7, with D possibly being TRBD1 (5 bases). Germline CDR1 reads MNHEY; CDR2 reads SVGAGI. The CDR3 extends over 12 amino acids. The ends were cut back, 6 bases at V and 4 bases at J, with 10 bases in the middle.

The chain uses TRBV10-3 and TRBJ2-1, with D tentatively TRBD1 (5 bases). V lost 4 bases and J 5 bases, leaving 9 bases between the germline ends. Germline V gene sequence: CDR1 ENHRY, CDR2 SYGVKD. The CDR3 is made up of 13 amino acids. This CDR3 reads CAISAEQDNEQFF. The DNA of the CDR3 is TGTGCCATCAGTGCAGAACAGGACAATGAGCAGTTCTTC.

The chain couples TRBV7-9 to TRBJ2-3; 10 bases are a match to TRBD1. The CDR3 extends over 15 amino acids. J was trimmed by 6 bases and V by 3 bases; bases with no gene match: 6. CDR1 SEHNR and CDR2 FQNEAQ come from the germline V gene (reference sequence). CDR3 residues: CASSFPGQGFDTQYF. Here the CDR3 DNA reads TGTGCCAGCAGCTTTCCGGGACAGGGGTTCGATACGCAGTATTTT.

The V and J genes are TRBV11-2 and TRBJ2-1; TRBD2 is a possible D gene (5 bases). The V end lost 4 bases, the J end lost 4 bases, and 14 bases lay between the germline ends. The CDR3 spans 15 residues. The germline CDR1 and CDR2 sequences are SGHAT and FQNNGV. CDR3 amino acids: CASSSRLTKYNEQFF. In DNA form, the CDR3 reads TGTGCCAGCAGCTCAAGACTAACCAAATACAATGAGCAGTTCTTC.

On this clone itself: The sample has other DNA sequences that encode this CDR3 too. This sequence joins TRBV29-1 and TRBJ1-2; D perhaps matches TRBD1 (5 bases). CDR1 is SQVTM and CDR2 is ANQGSEA in the germline V gene. CDR3 size: 12 residues. Trimming stripped 5 bases from V and 1 base from J, with 8 bases between. The CDR3 DNA is TGCAGCGTTCGGGGGAGTAACTATGGCTACACCTTC. This encodes CSVRGSNYGYTF.

The chain carries TRBV7-9 and TRBJ2-7, with 14 bases that match TRBD2. There are 16 residues in the CDR3. The V gene end was trimmed by 4 bases and the J gene end by 3 bases; junction bases not matched to a gene: 5. CDR1 and CDR2 from the germline V gene are SEHNR and FQNEAQ (reference sequence). CDR3 coding DNA: TGTGCCAGCAGCTCGACTAGCGGGAGGGCCGTCTACGAGCAGTACTTC. This sequence encodes CASSSTSGRAVYEQYF.

The rearrangement links TRBV7-8 to TRBJ1-2, with a tentative D call TRBD1 (6 bases). Germline V gene lookup returns CDR1 SGHVS and CDR2 FQNEAQ. Trimming took 0 bases from V and 1 from J, leaving 12 bases between them. This CDR3 has 16 amino acids. CDR3 nucleotides: TGTGCCAGCAGCTTAGCGGGGGCATCTTTTAACTATGGCTACACCTTC. Its protein product is CASSLAGASFNYGYTF.

The V and J genes are TRBV29-1 and TRBJ1-2; D perhaps matches TRBD1 (6 bases). The CDR3 is 14 residues long. V shed 6 bases and J shed 2 bases, with 16 bases lying between them. CDR1 is SQVTM, CDR2 ANQGSEA, per germline. The DNA for the CDR3 is TGCAGCGTGACCGGGACACCGACGAACTATGGCTACACCTTC. Translating it yields CSVTGTPTNYGYTF.

The chain couples TRBV12-3 or TRBV12-4 to TRBJ1-1; 7 bases line up with TRBD1. J gave up 10 bases and V 6 bases, and 11 bases lay outside the gene matches. The CDR3 runs 13 residues. Written as DNA, the CDR3 is TGTGCCAGCAGCGCGGGGAGACAGGGTCGAGCTTTCTTT. Translating gives CASSAGRQGRAFF.

The chain is built from TRBV5-4 and TRBJ1-6; no clear D gene. Trimming cost V 0 bases and J 8 bases, with 12 bases left between them. In germline, CDR1 is SGHNT, CDR2 YYREEE (reference sequence). The CDR3 is made up of 15 amino acids. CDR3 amino acids: CASSLGGFFDSPLHF. DNA of the CDR3: TGTGCCAGCAGCTTGGGTGGGTTTTTCGATTCACCCCTCCACTTT.

CDR3 sequence: CASSFSGTESYEQYF. CDR3 nucleotides: TGTGCCAGCAGCTTCTCCGGGACAGAGTCCTACGAGCAGTACTTC. The V gene is TRBV7-2, the J gene TRBJ2-7; 7 bases map to TRBD1. The trim removed 3 bases at V and 1 base at J, leaving 6 bases unmatched. Germline V lookup: CDR1 SGHTA, CDR2 FQGNSA. The CDR3 spans 15 residues.

This chain joins TRBV20-1 and TRBJ2-6, with D perhaps matching TRBD1 (6 bases). The CDR3 covers 20 residues. V was cut by 3 bases and J by 0 bases, with 24 bases left in between. Germline V CDR1 and CDR2: DFQATT, SNEGSKA (reference sequence). DNA for the CDR3: TGCAGTGCTAGTGGATCGATTGGACAGTCGGGGAGCTCTGGGGCCAACGTCCTGACTTTC. It codes for CSASGSIGQSGSSGANVLTF.

The V gene is TRBV28, the J gene TRBJ1-2; 9 bases are shared with TRBD1. Germline assignment: CDR1 MDHEN and CDR2 SYDVKM. The CDR3 length is 16 residues. Trimming removed 4 bases from V and 4 bases from J; junction bases left unmatched: 10. In DNA form, the CDR3 reads TGTGCCAGCAGTTCAAGGGAAACAGGGGGCATCTATGGCTACACCTTC. The encoded protein is CASSSRETGGIYGYTF.

J is TRBJ1-2 and V is TRBV19; D possibly corresponds to TRBD1 (5 bases). The CDR3 has 15 residues. Trimming shortened V by 5 bases and J by 3 bases, and 16 bases separated the two germline ends. The V gene's germline CDR1 is LNHDA and CDR2 SQIVND (reference sequence). DNA of the CDR3: TGTGCCAGTAGTCATACAGGTAGCCGCTACTATGGCTACACCTTC. Residues: CASSHTGSRYYGYTF.

The V gene is TRBV4-2, the J gene TRBJ1-5; D is uncertain. CDR3 length: 12 amino acids. Germline CDR1 is LGHNA and CDR2 is YNFKEQ. Trimming took 1 base from V and 2 from J, leaving 0 bases between them. The CDR3 is CASSQGNQPQHF. The CDR3 DNA reads as TGTGCCAGCAGCCAAGGCAATCAGCCCCAGCATTTT.

This clone was picked up a small number of times. The chain uses TRBV18 and TRBJ2-5; D remains unclear. Trimming took off 0 bases at V and 5 bases at J, with 7 bases between the two ends. CDR3 length: 13 amino acids. Germline CDR1 reads KGHSH; CDR2 reads LQKENI. Here the CDR3 reads CASSPPLRETQYF. CDR3 coding DNA: TGTGCCAGCTCACCACCGCTCAGGGAGACCCAGTACTTC. The whole variable domain, filled in from reference TRBV18 and TRBJ2-5, reads NAGVMQNPRHLVRRRGQEARLRCSPMKGHSHVYWYRQLPEEGLKFMVYLQKENIIDESGMPKERFSAEFPKEGPSILRIQQVVRGDSAAYFCASSPPLRETQYFGPGTRLLVL.

The V and J genes are TRBV19 and TRBJ1-2; 7 positions match TRBD1. This CDR3 has 12 amino acids. CDR1 is LNHDA and CDR2 is SQIVND in the germline V gene (reference sequence). V was clipped by 11 bases and J by 8 bases; unmatched bases: 11. CDR3 nucleotides: TGTGCCTCCGAGGGACAGACCGCGGGCTACACCTTC. It is translated as CASEGQTAGYTF.